These 22 T cell receptor beta chains originate from one sample sequenced in a study of tumor and adjacent non-tumor tissue in lung cancer. The template was RNA from unsorted bulk tissue. Three rounds of nested PCR, following a modified ARM-PCR protocol, produced the TCRbeta library. TCRdb re-called the multiplex PCR reads with MiXCR, one entry per CDR3 protein. The repertoire holds around 86,000 distinct CDR3 sequences, just under 75% seen once, with around 9.5% in the top ten. Source material: lung tumor tissue. Receptors were obtained from a woman between 40 and 55 years old with non-small cell lung cancer.

With regard to this clonotype: The conserved final phenylalanine or tryptophan is absent from the CDR3, which likely points to a read error. This sequence joins TRBV6-5 and TRBJ2-3; D tentatively reads TRBD1 or TRBD2 (6 bases each). The CDR3 covers 15 residues. CDR1 and CDR2 (germline): MNHEY, SVGAGI. The CDR3 loop reads CANSYRPGAEDTQYI. CDR3 coding DNA: TGTGCCAACAGTTACCGGCCGGGGGCAGAAGATACGCAGTATATT.

About this clonotype itself: At one of its ends the junction is not consistent with the germline gene, which may arise from a read error. The gene calls are TRBV4-1 and TRBJ1-5, with 10 bases identical to TRBD1. CDR3 length equals 16 residues. Germline CDR1 reads MGHRA; CDR2 reads YSYEKL. The CDR3 loop reads CTSSQDRGRDNQPQHF. The CDR3, as DNA: TGCACCAGCAGCCAAGACAGGGGGCGCGACAATCAGCCCCAGCATTTT.

Note on this clonotype: Likely a read error: the CDR3 ends without its conserved phenylalanine or tryptophan. The chain carries TRBV6-5 and TRBJ2-7; TRBD1 matches at 8 bases. V gave up 4 bases and J gave up 3 bases; unmatched junction bases: 5. CDR1 and CDR2 (germline): MNHEY, SVGAGI. The CDR3 loop spans 14 amino acids. CDR3 nucleotides: TGTGCCAGCAGTTCCTCCACAGGGGGCTACGAGCAGTACATC. Translated: CASSSSTGGYEQYI.

Remarks on this clonotype: One junction end disagrees with the germline gene, perhaps due to a read error. This chain connects TRBV29-1 to TRBJ1-2; TRBD1 is a possible D gene (6 bases). Germline-derived CDR1 and CDR2 are SQVTM and ANQGSEA. This CDR3 is 14 amino acids long. Here the CDR3 reads CRVEGGGQFTGYTF. The CDR3 bases are TGCAGAGTTGAGGGAGGAGGACAGTTTACTGGCTACACATTC.

This clonotype appeared a single time. The chain is built from TRBV14 and TRBJ1-4; D gene unclear. From germline, CDR1 is SGHDN and CDR2 FVKESK. With 5 bases removed from V and 5 bases from J, the gap between germline ends came to 18 bases. The CDR3 length is 16 residues. The CDR3 loop reads CASSSMSAVKNEKLFF. In DNA, the CDR3 is TGTGCCAGCAGCTCGATGTCGGCAGTCAAAAATGAAAAACTGTTTTTT.

This chain joins TRBV20-1 and TRBJ2-1; TRBD1 matches at 8 bases. The CDR3 is made up of 14 amino acids. The ends lost 3 bases at V and 6 bases at J; junction bases unmatched: 7. The germline gives CDR1 DFQATT, CDR2 SNEGSKA (reference sequence). In DNA form, the CDR3 reads TGCAGTGCTAGTGGCGACAGGGGTGTCAATGAGCAGTTCTTC. It yields the protein CSASGDRGVNEQFF.

As regards this clonotype: One end of the junction does not line up with germline, which may come from a read error. The gene calls are TRBV5-1 and TRBJ1-1; D not resolved. CDR3 length: 16 amino acids. The V gene's germline CDR1 is SGHRS and CDR2 YFSETQ. CDR3 in DNA: TGCGCCACCAGCAGTGGCTTCGGGTCCCGTAACACTGAAGCTTTCTTT. As protein: CATSSGFGSRNTEAFF.

Of note for this clonotype: The junction departs from germline at one end; a sequencing error may be responsible. The V and J genes are TRBV11-2 and TRBJ2-5, with 9 bases identical to TRBD1. CDR1 SGHAT and CDR2 FQNNGV come from the germline V gene. The CDR3 length is 15 residues. The DNA of the CDR3 is TGTGCCAGCAGCTTCTCCCTGGGACAGGGTATGACCCAGTGCTTC. Residues: CASSFSLGQGMTQCF.

In regard to this clonotype: The CDR3 carries no conserved terminal phenylalanine or tryptophan, so it likely arises from a read error. The chain combines TRBV29-1 with TRBJ2-1; 8 bases fit TRBD2. Germline V CDR1 and CDR2: SQVTM, ANQGSEA. This CDR3 is 14 amino acids long. CDR3 in DNA: TGCAGTGTTGGGGCGGGGGGCCACTACAATGAGCAGTTCTTA. Its translation is CSVGAGGHYNEQFL.

This clonotype was seen more than once but under ten times. A junction boundary mismatches the germline segment, possibly from a read error. This chain links TRBV11-3 with TRBJ2-7; D is uncertain. The CDR3 loop spans 13 amino acids. Germline V gives CDR1 SGHNT, CDR2 YENEEA. The CDR3 nucleotides are TGTGCCGGCAGTCCCGGACCGCTCAACGAGCAGTACTTC. Encoded protein: CAGSPGPLNEQYF.

The chain uses TRBV28 and TRBJ2-3; TRBD2 might be the D (8 bases). Looked up from germline, CDR1 is MDHEN and CDR2 is SYDVKM. The CDR3 contains 19 residues. V gave up 6 bases and J gave up 0 bases, with 25 bases separating them. The CDR3 region has the DNA TGTGCCAGCAGGGACAGGACTAACGGGAGGGCCCTAAGCACAGATACGCAGTATTTT. It encodes CASRDRTNGRALSTDTQYF.

In the case of this clonotype: A clone one base away is much larger, so this may be a read error. The chain couples TRBV20-1 to TRBJ2-3; D unclear. Per the germline V gene, CDR1 is DFQATT and CDR2 is SNEGSKA (reference sequence). The V and J ends lost 3 bases and 2 bases respectively, with 9 bases between them. The CDR3 sequence is 13 residues long. Here the CDR3 reads CSARNESTDTQYF. The CDR3 DNA is TGCAGTGCTAGGAATGAGTCCACAGATACGCAGTATTTT.

The genes are TRBV6-5 and TRBJ2-7; D remains unclear. CDR3 length: 14 residues. The V gene's germline CDR1 is MNHEY and CDR2 SVGAGI. V dropped 3 bases and J dropped 7 bases, with 16 bases sitting between them. CDR3 amino acids: CASSYGRNTCEQYF. CDR3 sequence (DNA): TGTGCCAGCAGTTATGGTCGGAATACCTGTGAGCAGTACTTC.

The chain carries TRBV29-1 and TRBJ2-7, with a tentative D call TRBD1 (5 bases). V lost 4 bases, J lost 0 bases, and 22 bases lay in between. Per the germline V gene, CDR1 is SQVTM and CDR2 is ANQGSEA. The CDR3 runs 17 residues. CDR3 DNA: TGCAGCGTTGTGGGTGACTTGTCAGGGATTAGCTCCTACGAGCAGTACTTC. Encoded protein: CSVVGDLSGISSYEQYF.

Concerning this clonotype: An end of the junction does not agree with germline; a read error may underlie this. The rearrangement links TRBV29-1 to TRBJ1-2; D call uncertain. The CDR3 contains 11 residues. CDR1 and CDR2 from the germline V gene are SQVTM and ANQGSEA. As DNA, the CDR3 is TGCAGCGCCCTCCTGAACTATGGCTATACCTTC. Encoded protein: CSALLNYGYTF.

This clonotype was seen only a few times. A read error is possible here, since a much larger clone lies one base away. The genes are TRBV6-5 and TRBJ1-5, with D unresolved. Germline V CDR1 and CDR2: MNHEY, SVGAGI. V lost 6 bases, J lost 5 bases, and 11 bases lay in between. The CDR3 length is 13 residues. CDR3: CASRTSLDQPQHF. The CDR3 DNA reads as TGTGCCAGCAGGACTAGCCTCGATCAGCCCCAGCATTTT.

The genes are TRBV28 and TRBJ2-7; 8 bases are shared with TRBD2. J was trimmed by 0 bases and V by 10 bases; bases with no gene match: 8. There are 14 residues in the CDR3. Germline CDR1 MDHEN, CDR2 SYDVKM. The CDR3 DNA reads as TGTGCCAACATGCGGGAGGCCAGCTCCTACGAGCAGTACTTC. Translation gives CANMREASSYEQYF.

This clonotype was picked up a small number of times. Mismatch with germline at one junction end may stem from a read error. The J gene is TRBJ2-5, the V gene TRBV11-3, with D unclear. Germline V lookup: CDR1 SGHNT, CDR2 YENEEA. This CDR3 contains 15 residues. The CDR3 sequence: CASSLIFGRQETQYF. DNA of the CDR3: TGTGCCAGTAGCTTAATATTTGGGCGTCAAGAGACCCAGTACTTC.

About this clonotype itself: One end of the junction fails to match germline, which may point to a read error. This chain links TRBV4-2 with TRBJ2-2; TRBD2 might be the D (5 bases). Germline V gene sequence: CDR1 LGHNA, CDR2 YNFKEQ. CDR3 length: 15 amino acids. CDR3 loop: CASNQASVSTGELFF. In DNA form, the CDR3 reads TGTGCCAGCAACCAAGCTTCGGTGAGCACCGGGGAGCTGTTTTTC.

Points on this clonotype: Possible read error: a much larger clone is one base away. The V and J genes are TRBV7-9 and TRBJ1-4; D is undetermined. The CDR3 consists of 16 residues. The germline gives CDR1 SEHNR, CDR2 FQNEAQ (reference sequence). V dropped 1 base and J dropped 10 bases, with 19 bases sitting between them. CDR3 sequence: CASSLDVTGHDGKLFF. CDR3 DNA sequence: TGTGCCAGCAGCTTAGACGTGACGGGTCATGACGGAAAACTGTTTTTT. The full variable domain, with the rest looked up from reference TRBV7-9 and TRBJ1-4, is DTGVSQNPRHKITKRGQNVTFRCDPISEHNRLYWYRQTLGQGPEFLTYFQNEAQLEKSRLLSDRFSAERPKGSFSTLEIQRTEQGDSAMYLCASSLDVTGHDGKLFFGSGTQLSVL.

V and J are TRBV11-2 and TRBJ2-1; D gene ambiguous. V gave up 5 bases and J gave up 9 bases, with 17 bases separating them. Germline V gives CDR1 SGHAT, CDR2 FQNNGV. The CDR3 length is 14 residues. CDR3 nucleotide sequence: TGTGCCAGCAGCACTCCAGGAGCCGTGGGTGAGCAGTTCTTC. As protein: CASSTPGAVGEQFF.

The chain uses TRBV11-1 and TRBJ2-1, with 8 bases identical to TRBD1. There are 14 residues in the CDR3. Germline V gene sequence: CDR1 SGHAT, CDR2 FQDESV (reference sequence). This CDR3 is CISNSRGRGDEQFF. The DNA for the CDR3 is TGTATCAGCAACTCCAGGGGGCGCGGGGATGAGCAGTTCTTC.